The rows below give T cell receptor beta chains drawn from one sample of a study of T cell responses to AZD1222 COVID-19 vaccine. TCRdb's copy holds only in-frame clones and misses some; the assay was immunoSEQ multiplex PCR. The table includes around 94,000 clones, less than 90% detected once. The source material was peripheral blood, sampled on day 0 of AZD1222 vaccination. The receptor source for this set is an adult in good health. The CDR3 runs from the conserved cysteine through the conserved F or W.

v_call: TRBV19; cdr3_length: 13; j_call: TRBJ1-1; cdr3_aa: CASSINVNTEAFF
v_call: TRBV27; cdr3_length: 15; j_call: TRBJ1-1; cdr3_aa: CASSPDGAGRTEAFF
v_call: TRBV5-6; cdr3_length: 13; j_call: TRBJ2-7; cdr3_aa: CASTLIPESEQYF
v_call: TRBV27; cdr3_length: 15; j_call: TRBJ2-7; cdr3_aa: CASSLATGPTYEQYF
v_call: TRBV9; cdr3_length: 13; j_call: TRBJ1-1; cdr3_aa: CASSAVPNTEAFF
v_call: TRBV30; cdr3_length: 16; j_call: TRBJ1-2; cdr3_aa: CAWTSLQETHNYGYTF
v_call: TRBV6-2/TRBV6-3; cdr3_length: 11; j_call: TRBJ2-7; cdr3_aa: CASSQSSEQYF
v_call: TRBV20-1; cdr3_length: 11; j_call: TRBJ1-5; cdr3_aa: CSARGNQPQHF
v_call: TRBV5-5; cdr3_length: 15; j_call: TRBJ2-7; cdr3_aa: CASSLGQGPAYEQYF
v_call: TRBV9; cdr3_length: 13; j_call: TRBJ1-4; cdr3_aa: CASTFGTNEKLFF
v_call: TRBV2; cdr3_length: 13; j_call: TRBJ1-1; cdr3_aa: CASSLDRDQEAFF
v_call: TRBV10-1; cdr3_length: 16; j_call: TRBJ1-3; cdr3_aa: CASSESRGAFGNTIYF
v_call: TRBV6-1; cdr3_length: 11; j_call: TRBJ1-4; cdr3_aa: CASSEGGKLFF
v_call: TRBV7-2; cdr3_length: 11; j_call: TRBJ1-2; cdr3_aa: CASSRGGGYTF
v_call: TRBV21-1; cdr3_length: 17; j_call: TRBJ1-5; cdr3_aa: CASSKGSDVSSNQPQHF
v_call: TRBV11-2; cdr3_length: 14; j_call: TRBJ1-1; cdr3_aa: CASSLRGRTTEAFF
v_call: TRBV12-3/TRBV12-4; cdr3_length: 12; j_call: TRBJ1-1; cdr3_aa: CASRNRVGEAFF
v_call: TRBV7-3; cdr3_length: 18; j_call: TRBJ2-1; cdr3_aa: CASSLGNPGFQSYNEQFF
v_call: TRBV3-1/TRBV3-2; cdr3_length: 18; j_call: TRBJ1-6; cdr3_aa: CAPSLQSRRWSYNSPLHF
v_call: TRBV13; cdr3_length: 13; j_call: TRBJ1-2; cdr3_aa: CASSLGTGLGYTF
v_call: TRBV3-1/TRBV3-2; cdr3_length: 15; j_call: TRBJ2-1; cdr3_aa: CASSRRLVEVNEQFF
v_call: TRBV2; cdr3_length: 16; j_call: TRBJ1-2; cdr3_aa: CASSRDRGPGDYGYTF
v_call: TRBV4-2; cdr3_length: 22; j_call: TRBJ2-3; cdr3_aa: CASSHRAEGSPYLAGLTDTQYF
v_call: TRBV2; cdr3_length: 14; j_call: TRBJ1-6; cdr3_aa: CASRQRGFDSPLHF
v_call: TRBV11-1; cdr3_length: 14; j_call: TRBJ1-2; cdr3_aa: CASSLGTLNYGYTF
v_call: TRBV13; cdr3_length: 18; j_call: TRBJ1-2; cdr3_aa: CASSASGTGTTWYYGYTF
v_call: TRBV30; cdr3_length: 14; j_call: TRBJ1-1; cdr3_aa: CAWRGLMATTEAFF